Listed here is a single T cell receptor beta chain. The antigen is not known. The data are from a study of beta chain features in type 1 diabetes. Reverse transcribing all isolated RNA meant expressed TCRB transcripts were sequenced. This table comes from immunoSEQ multiplex PCR, and its TCRdb copy is limited to in-frame clones, with some not included. The repertoire holds about 240,000 clones, with over 11% as singletons. Whole-study findings and limits: In all four CD4+ subsets, TCRB CDR3 length was significantly, moderately reduced in type 1 diabetes. The VDJ junctions of type 1 diabetes patients carried fewer insertions and more deletions. Within patients, naive, central memory and Treg TCRB repertoires seemed more similar than within healthy donors.

The germline V gene has CDR1 SEHNR and CDR2 FQNEAQ (reference sequence). V lost 3 bases, J lost 3 bases, and 9 bases lay in between. The CDR3 sequence is 13 residues long. The receptor comes from a man younger than 40 with type 1 diabetes. V and J are TRBV7-9 and TRBJ2-7, with D tentatively TRBD2 (5 bases). The sequenced sample consisted of naive CD4+ T cells from blood. The CDR3 DNA follows: TGTGCCAGCAGCTTGGAGGAGTACTACGAGCAGTACTTC. Its protein product is CASSLEEYYEQYF.